A selection of T cell receptor beta chains follows, all from one sample in a study of blood T cell repertoires in COVID-19. Repertoires were generated with immunoSEQ multiplex PCR, while TCRdb's copy carries only in-frame clones and drops some. This sample has roughly 30,000 clones, with approximately 79% found just once. The sample consisted of peripheral blood. Receptors were obtained from a boy aged 2 to 10 with active or convalescent COVID-19. Both conserved end residues are part of each CDR3. A D gene is named only where the DNA matches it firmly. Not every row has a clone size; where given, it reads once, few, many or a size class.

V gene: TRBV6-5; clone size: -; D gene: -; J gene: TRBJ1-4; CDR3 protein: CASSPVGLAEKLFF; CDR3 DNA: TGTGCCAGCAGTCCAGTGGGACTGGCTGAAAAACTGTTTTTT
V gene: TRBV6-5; clone size: -; D gene: -; J gene: TRBJ2-5; CDR3 protein: CMGPGGETQYF; CDR3 DNA: TGCATGGGGCCCGGTGGGGAGACCCAGTACTTC
V gene: TRBV30; clone size: -; D gene: -; J gene: TRBJ1-4; CDR3 protein: CAWSVRRGEKLFF; CDR3 DNA: TGTGCCTGGAGTGTACGCAGGGGTGAAAAACTGTTTTTT
V gene: TRBV19; clone size: few; D gene: -; J gene: TRBJ1-5; CDR3 protein: CASSHDTNQPQHF; CDR3 DNA: TGTGCCAGTAGTCACGACACCAATCAGCCCCAGCATTTT
V gene: TRBV6-4; clone size: few; D gene: TRBD2; J gene: TRBJ2-1; CDR3 protein: CASPGAPGLAGAPNEQFF; CDR3 DNA: TGTGCCAGCCCGGGGGCCCCGGGACTAGCGGGAGCCCCCAATGAGCAGTTCTTC
V gene: TRBV27; clone size: -; D gene: -; J gene: TRBJ1-1; CDR3 protein: CASSLSAEPYTEAFF; CDR3 DNA: TGTGCCAGCAGTTTATCCGCAGAACCTTACACTGAAGCTTTCTTT
V gene: TRBV14; clone size: many; D gene: TRBD2; J gene: TRBJ2-5; CDR3 protein: CASSQGLAGGQETQYF; CDR3 DNA: TGTGCCAGCAGCCAAGGCCTAGCGGGGGGTCAGGAGACCCAGTACTTC
V gene: TRBV27; clone size: -; D gene: -; J gene: TRBJ1-2; CDR3 protein: CASSLIARDRNGYTF; CDR3 DNA: TGTGCCAGCAGTTTAATCGCCAGGGATAGGAATGGCTACACCTTC
V gene: TRBV7-2; clone size: -; D gene: -; J gene: TRBJ1-2; CDR3 protein: CASSSRQGRGSGYTF; CDR3 DNA: TGTGCCAGCAGCTCCCGCCAGGGACGGGGGAGCGGCTACACCTTC
V gene: TRBV2; clone size: once; D gene: -; J gene: TRBJ1-1; CDR3 protein: CASSGGVTEAFF; CDR3 DNA: TGTGCCAGCAGTGGGGGGGTCACTGAAGCTTTCTTT